The clone carrying this T cell receptor beta chain was recorded a few times. Its antigen is currently unknown. This entry is derived from a study of siplizumab effects on memory and regulatory T cells. Overall study findings and caveats: Apparently key alloresponse contributors, naive T cells also seemed more diverse than memory cells.

Assay: immunoSEQ multiplex PCR; the TCRdb copy retains only in-frame clones and omits some. The sample holds about 87,000 clones; over 85% are singletons and the top ten take around 0.31%. V lost 0 bases, J lost 3 bases, and 13 bases stayed unmatched. Germline values: CDR1 LNHNV, CDR2 YYDKDF (reference sequence). CDR3 length equals 18 residues. The sequenced sample consisted of non-Treg CD4+ T cells sorted from blood. This rearrangement joins TRBV15 to TRBJ2-7; 8 bases match TRBD1. The sequence came from a human donor in good health. The CDR3 sequence is CATSRERSGGLTVYEQYF. The CDR3 DNA reads TGTGCCACCAGCAGAGAGCGATCAGGGGGCCTCACTGTCTACGAGCAGTACTTC.